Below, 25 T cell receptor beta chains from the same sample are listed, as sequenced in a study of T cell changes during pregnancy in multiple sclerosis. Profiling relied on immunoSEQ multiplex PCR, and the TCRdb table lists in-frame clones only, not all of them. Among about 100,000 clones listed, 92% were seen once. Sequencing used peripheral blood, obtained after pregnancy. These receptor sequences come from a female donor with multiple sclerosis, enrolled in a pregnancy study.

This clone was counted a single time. CDR3 DNA sequence: TGTGCCAGCTGGCGGGTAGCGGGAGATTGCTACAATGAGCAGTTCTTC. Translation gives CASWRVAGDCYNEQFF. This chain links TRBV9 with TRBJ2-1; 9 bases are shared with TRBD2. Trimming cost V 7 bases and J 3 bases; bases outside gene matches: 11. CDR1 is SGDLS and CDR2 is YYNGEE in the germline V gene. CDR3 length: 16 amino acids.

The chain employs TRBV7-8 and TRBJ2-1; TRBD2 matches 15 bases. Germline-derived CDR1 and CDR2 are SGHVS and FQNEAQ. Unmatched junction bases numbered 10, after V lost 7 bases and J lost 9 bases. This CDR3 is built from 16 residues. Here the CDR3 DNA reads TGTGCCAGCACCCTCGGACTAGCGGGAGGGGGGATTGAGCAGTTCTTC. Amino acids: CASTLGLAGGGIEQFF.

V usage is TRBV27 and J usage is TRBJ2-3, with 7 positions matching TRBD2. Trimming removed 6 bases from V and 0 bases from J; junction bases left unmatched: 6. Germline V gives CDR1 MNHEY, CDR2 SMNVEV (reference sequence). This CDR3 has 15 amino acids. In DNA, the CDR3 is TGTGCCAGCAGCTTACTAGCGACTAGCACAGATACGCAGTATTTT. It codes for CASSLLATSTDTQYF.

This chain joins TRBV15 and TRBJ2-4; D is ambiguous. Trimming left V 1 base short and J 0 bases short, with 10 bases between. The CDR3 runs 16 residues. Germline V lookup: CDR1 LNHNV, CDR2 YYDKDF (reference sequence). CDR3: CATSRVEKVAKNIQYF. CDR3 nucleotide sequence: TGTGCCACCAGCAGAGTGGAGAAGGTAGCCAAAAACATTCAGTACTTC.

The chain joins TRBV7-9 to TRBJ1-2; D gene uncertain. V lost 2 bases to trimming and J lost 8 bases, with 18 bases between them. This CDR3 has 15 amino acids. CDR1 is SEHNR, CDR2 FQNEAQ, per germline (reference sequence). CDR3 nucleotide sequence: TGTGCCAGCAGCTTAATCGGAGAATCGATGCGGGGCTACACCTTC. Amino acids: CASSLIGESMRGYTF.

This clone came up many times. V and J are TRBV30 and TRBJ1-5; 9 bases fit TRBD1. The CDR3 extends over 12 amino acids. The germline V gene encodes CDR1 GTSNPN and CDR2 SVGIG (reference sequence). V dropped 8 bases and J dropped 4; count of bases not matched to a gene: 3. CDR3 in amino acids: CAGGTGNQPQHF. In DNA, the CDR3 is TGTGCCGGAGGGACAGGGAATCAGCCCCAGCATTTT.

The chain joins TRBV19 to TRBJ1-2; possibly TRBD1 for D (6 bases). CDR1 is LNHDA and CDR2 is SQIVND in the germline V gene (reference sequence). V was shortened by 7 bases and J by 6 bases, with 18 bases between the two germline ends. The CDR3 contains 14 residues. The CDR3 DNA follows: TGTGCCAGTAATAAGGGGGAAGTCTTTGATGGCTACACCTTC. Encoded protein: CASNKGEVFDGYTF.

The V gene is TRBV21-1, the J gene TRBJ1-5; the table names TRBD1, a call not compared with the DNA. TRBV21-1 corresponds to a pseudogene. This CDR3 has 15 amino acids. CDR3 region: CASSKGTGANQPQHF. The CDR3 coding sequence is TGTGCCAGCAGCAAAGGGACAGGGGCCAATCAGCCCCAGCATTTT.

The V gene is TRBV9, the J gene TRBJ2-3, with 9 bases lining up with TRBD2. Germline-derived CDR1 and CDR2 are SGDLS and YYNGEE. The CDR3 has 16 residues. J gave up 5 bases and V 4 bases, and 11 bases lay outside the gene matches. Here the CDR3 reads CASSSTTAGGQDTQYF. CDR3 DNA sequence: TGTGCCAGCAGCTCCACGACTGCGGGGGGGCAAGATACGCAGTATTTT.

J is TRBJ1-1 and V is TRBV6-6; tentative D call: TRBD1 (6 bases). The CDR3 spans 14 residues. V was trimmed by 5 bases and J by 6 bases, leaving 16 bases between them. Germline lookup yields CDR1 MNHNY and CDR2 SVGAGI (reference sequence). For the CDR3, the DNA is TGTGCCAGCAGTACCCAAACAGGGATTGCTGAAGCTTTCTTT. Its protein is CASSTQTGIAEAFF.

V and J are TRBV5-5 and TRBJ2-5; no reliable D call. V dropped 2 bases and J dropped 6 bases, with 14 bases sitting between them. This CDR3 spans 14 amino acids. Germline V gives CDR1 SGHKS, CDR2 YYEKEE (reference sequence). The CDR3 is CASSFISREQTQYF. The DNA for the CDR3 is TGTGCCAGCAGCTTCATCTCCCGCGAGCAGACCCAGTACTTC.

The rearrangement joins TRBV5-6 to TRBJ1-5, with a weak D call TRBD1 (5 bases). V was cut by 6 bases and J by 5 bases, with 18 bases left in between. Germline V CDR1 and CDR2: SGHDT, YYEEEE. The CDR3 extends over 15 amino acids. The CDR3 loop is CASTIGGDEDQPQHF. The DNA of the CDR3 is TGTGCCAGCACCATTGGAGGGGACGAGGATCAGCCCCAGCATTTT.

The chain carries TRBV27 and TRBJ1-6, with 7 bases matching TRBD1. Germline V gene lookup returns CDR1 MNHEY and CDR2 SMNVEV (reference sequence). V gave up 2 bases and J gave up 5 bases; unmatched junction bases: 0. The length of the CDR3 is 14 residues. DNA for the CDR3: TGTGCCAGCAGTTTAAGGGGGCATAATTCACCCCTCCACTTT. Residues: CASSLRGHNSPLHF.

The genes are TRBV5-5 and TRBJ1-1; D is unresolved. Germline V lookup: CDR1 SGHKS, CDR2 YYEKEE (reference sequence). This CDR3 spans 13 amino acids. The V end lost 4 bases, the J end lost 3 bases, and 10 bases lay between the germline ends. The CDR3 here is CASSLTVDTEAFF. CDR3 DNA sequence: TGTGCCAGCAGCCTCACAGTCGACACTGAAGCTTTCTTT.

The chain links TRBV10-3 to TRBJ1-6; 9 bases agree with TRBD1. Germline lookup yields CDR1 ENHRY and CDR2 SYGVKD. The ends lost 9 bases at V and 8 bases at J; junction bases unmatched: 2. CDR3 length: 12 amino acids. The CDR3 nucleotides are TGTGCCATTCGGACAGGGGATTCACCCCTCCACTTT. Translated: CAIRTGDSPLHF.

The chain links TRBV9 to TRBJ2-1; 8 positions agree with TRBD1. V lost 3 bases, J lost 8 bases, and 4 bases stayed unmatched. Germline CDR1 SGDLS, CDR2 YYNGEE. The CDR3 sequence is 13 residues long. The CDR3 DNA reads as TGTGCCAGCAGCGGTGGGACAGGAGATGAGCAGTTCTTC. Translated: CASSGGTGDEQFF. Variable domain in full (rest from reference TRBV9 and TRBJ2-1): DSGVTQTPKHLITATGQRVTLRCSPRSGDLSVYWYQQSLDQGLQFLIQYYNGEERAKGNILERFSAQQFPDLHSELNLSSLELGDSALYFCASSGGTGDEQFFGPGTRLTVL.

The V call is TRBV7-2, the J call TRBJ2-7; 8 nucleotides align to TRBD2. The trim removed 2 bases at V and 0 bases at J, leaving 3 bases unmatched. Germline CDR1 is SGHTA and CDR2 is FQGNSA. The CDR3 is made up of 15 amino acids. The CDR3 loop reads CASSLRSGGSYEQYF. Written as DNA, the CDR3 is TGTGCCAGCAGCTTACGAAGCGGGGGCTCCTACGAGCAGTACTTC. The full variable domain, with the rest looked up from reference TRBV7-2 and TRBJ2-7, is GAGVSQSPSNKVTEKGKDVELRCDPISGHTALYWYRQSLGQGLEFLIYFQGNSAPDKSGLPSDRFSAERTGGSVSTLTIQRTQQEDSAVYLCASSLRSGGSYEQYFGPGTRLTVT.

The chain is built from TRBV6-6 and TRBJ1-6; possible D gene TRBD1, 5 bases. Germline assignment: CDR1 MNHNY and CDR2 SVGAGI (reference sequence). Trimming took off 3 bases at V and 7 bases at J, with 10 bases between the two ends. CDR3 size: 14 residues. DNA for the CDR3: TGTGCCAGCAGTTATCAGGGCTTGAATTCACCCCTCCACTTT. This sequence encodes CASSYQGLNSPLHF.

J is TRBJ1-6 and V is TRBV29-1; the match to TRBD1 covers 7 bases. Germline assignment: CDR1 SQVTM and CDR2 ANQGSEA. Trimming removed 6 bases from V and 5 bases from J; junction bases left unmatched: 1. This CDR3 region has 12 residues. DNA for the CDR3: TGCAGCGTCGGACAGGATAATTCACCCCTCCACTTT. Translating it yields CSVGQDNSPLHF.

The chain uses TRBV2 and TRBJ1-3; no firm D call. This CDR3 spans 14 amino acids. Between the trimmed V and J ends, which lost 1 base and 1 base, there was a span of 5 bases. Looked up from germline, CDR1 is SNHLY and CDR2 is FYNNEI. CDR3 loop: CASSEESSGNTIYF. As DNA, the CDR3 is TGTGCCAGCAGTGAAGAGAGTTCTGGAAACACCATATATTTT.

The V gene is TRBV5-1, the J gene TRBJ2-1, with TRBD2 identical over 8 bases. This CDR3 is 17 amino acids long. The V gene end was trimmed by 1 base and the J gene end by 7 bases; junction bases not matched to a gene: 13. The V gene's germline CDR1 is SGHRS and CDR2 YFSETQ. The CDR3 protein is CASSLIVLSGRTNEQFF. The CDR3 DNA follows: TGCGCCAGCAGCTTGATCGTCCTAAGCGGGAGAACGAATGAGCAGTTCTTC.

This CDR3 is CASSLSQRPEGYTF. The CDR3 DNA follows: TGTGCCAGCAGCTTATCGCAGCGACCTGAGGGCTACACCTTC. V and J are TRBV7-8 and TRBJ1-2; no reliable D call. There are 14 residues in the CDR3. Germline CDR1 reads SGHVS; CDR2 reads FQNEAQ. Trimming left V 2 bases short and J 8 bases short, with 15 bases between.

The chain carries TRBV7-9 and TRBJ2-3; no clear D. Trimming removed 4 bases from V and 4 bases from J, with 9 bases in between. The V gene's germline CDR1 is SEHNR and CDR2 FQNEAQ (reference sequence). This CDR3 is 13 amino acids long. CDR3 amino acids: CASSYYTADTQYF. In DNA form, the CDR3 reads TGTGCCAGCAGCTACTATACCGCAGATACGCAGTATTTT.

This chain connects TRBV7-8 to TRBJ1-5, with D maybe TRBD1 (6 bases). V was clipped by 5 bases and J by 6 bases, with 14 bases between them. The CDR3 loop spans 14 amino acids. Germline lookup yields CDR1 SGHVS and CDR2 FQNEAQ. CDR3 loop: CASSPGGAGQPQHF. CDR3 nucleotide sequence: TGTGCCAGCAGCCCCGGGGGGGCTGGTCAGCCCCAGCATTTT.

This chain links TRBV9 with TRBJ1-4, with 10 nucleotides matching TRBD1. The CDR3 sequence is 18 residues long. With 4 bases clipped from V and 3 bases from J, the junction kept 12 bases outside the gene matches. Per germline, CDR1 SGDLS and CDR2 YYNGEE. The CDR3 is CASSPTTGGMRANEKLFF. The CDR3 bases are TGTGCCAGCAGCCCAACGACAGGGGGCATGCGTGCTAATGAAAAACTGTTTTTT. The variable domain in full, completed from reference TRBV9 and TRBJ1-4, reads DSGVTQTPKHLITATGQRVTLRCSPRSGDLSVYWYQQSLDQGLQFLIQYYNGEERAKGNILERFSAQQFPDLHSELNLSSLELGDSALYFCASSPTTGGMRANEKLFFGSGTQLSVL.